The source of this T cell receptor beta chain is a study of cytomegalovirus exposure and HLA in healthy donors. Looking at the study overall: It was reported in a later analysis that the same platform had been used for the 120 validation repertoires as for the approximately 700 first-cohort repertoires.

The donors were in the approximately 120-subject validation cohort, distinct from the 666-subject first cohort. In the case of this clone: Antigen specificity is unknown.

Measured with immunoSEQ multiplex PCR; TCRdb has only the in-frame clones, and not every one. The data hold 110,000 or so clones, with about nine tenths observed a single time. Study-wide results and caveats: The listing of roughly 160 TCR beta chains classed them as cytomegalovirus-associated.

Sequenced material: PBMCs. The source is a woman younger than 30 in good health and CMV-seronegative.

In DNA form, the CDR3 reads TGTGCCAGCTCCTCGACAGGGGGCGTCGGAAACACCATATATTTT. Translation: CASSSTGGVGNTIYF. This chain joins TRBV9 and TRBJ1-3; 10 bases match TRBD1. CDR1 and CDR2 (germline): SGDLS, YYNGEE. V shed 7 bases, J shed 4 bases, and the junction held 8 bases outside the gene matches. CDR3 size: 15 residues.